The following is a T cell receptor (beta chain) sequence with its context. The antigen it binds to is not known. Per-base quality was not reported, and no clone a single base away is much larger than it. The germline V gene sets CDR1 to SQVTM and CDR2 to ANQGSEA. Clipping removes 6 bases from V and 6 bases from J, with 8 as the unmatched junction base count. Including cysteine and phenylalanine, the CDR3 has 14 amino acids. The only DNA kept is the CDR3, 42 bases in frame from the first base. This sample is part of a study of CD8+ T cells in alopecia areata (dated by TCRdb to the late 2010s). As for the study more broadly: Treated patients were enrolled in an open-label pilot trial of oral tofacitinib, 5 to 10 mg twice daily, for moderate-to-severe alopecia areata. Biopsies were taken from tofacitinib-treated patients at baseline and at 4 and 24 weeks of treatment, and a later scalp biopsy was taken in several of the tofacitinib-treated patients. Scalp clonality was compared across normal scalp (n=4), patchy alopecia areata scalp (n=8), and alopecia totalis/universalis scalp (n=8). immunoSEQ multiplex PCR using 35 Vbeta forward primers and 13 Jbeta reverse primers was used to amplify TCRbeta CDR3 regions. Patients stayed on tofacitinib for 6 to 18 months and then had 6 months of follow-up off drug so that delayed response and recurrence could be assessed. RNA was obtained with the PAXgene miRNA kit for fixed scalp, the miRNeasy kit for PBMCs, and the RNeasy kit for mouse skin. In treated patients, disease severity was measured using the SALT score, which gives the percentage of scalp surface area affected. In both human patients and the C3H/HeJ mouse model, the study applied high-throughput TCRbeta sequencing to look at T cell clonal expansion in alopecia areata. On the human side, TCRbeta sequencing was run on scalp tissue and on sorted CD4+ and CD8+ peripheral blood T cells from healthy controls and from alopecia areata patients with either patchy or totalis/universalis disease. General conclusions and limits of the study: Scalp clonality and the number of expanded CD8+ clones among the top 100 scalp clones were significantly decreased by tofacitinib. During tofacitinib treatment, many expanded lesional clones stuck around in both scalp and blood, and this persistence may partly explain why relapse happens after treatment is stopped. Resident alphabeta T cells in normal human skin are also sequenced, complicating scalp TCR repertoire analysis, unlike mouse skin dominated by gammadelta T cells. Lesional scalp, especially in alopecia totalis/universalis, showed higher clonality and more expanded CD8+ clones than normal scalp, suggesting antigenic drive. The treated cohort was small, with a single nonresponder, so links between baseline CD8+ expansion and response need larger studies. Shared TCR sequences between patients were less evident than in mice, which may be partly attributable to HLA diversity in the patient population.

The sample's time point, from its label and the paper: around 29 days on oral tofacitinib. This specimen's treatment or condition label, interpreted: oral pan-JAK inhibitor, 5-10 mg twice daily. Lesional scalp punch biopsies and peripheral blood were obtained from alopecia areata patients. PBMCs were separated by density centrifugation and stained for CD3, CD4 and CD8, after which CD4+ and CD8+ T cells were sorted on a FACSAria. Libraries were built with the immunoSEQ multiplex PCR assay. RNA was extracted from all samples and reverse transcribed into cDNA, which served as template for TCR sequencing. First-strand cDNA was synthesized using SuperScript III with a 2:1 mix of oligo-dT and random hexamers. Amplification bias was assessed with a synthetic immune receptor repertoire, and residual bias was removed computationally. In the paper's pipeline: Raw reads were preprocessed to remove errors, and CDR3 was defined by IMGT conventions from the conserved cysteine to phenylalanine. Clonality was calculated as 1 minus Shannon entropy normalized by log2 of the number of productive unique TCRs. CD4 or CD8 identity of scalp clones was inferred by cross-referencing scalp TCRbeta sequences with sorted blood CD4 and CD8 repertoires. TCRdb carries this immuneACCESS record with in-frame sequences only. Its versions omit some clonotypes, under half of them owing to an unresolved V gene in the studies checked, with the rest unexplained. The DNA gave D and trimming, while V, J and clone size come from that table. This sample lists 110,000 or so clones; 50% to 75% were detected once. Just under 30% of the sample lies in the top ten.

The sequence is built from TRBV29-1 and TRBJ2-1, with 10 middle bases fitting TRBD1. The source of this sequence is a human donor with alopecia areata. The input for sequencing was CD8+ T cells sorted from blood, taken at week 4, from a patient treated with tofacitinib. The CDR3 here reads CSVTGTGVGNEQFF. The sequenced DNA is TGCAGCGTGACAGGGACAGGGGTCGGCAATGAGCAGTTCTTC.